This T cell receptor beta chain was retrieved from a study of blood T cell repertoires in COVID-19. About the study: The United States, Italy and Spain were the sources of the acute and convalescent COVID-19 samples. Sample material is recorded as cDNA or gDNA derived from T cells, B-cell-depleted T cells, or PBMCs.

Generated by immunoSEQ multiplex PCR, the TCRdb table keeps only in-frame clones and is missing some. The sample yields 110,000 or so clones, around 85% seen once. Trimming left V 0 bases short and J 4 bases short, with 12 bases between. The CDR3 has 15 amino acids. Per germline, CDR1 LGHDT and CDR2 YNNKEL (reference sequence). Recruited during active infection, patients (from Seattle) were subsequently followed longitudinally. The chain recombines TRBV3-1 (or the pseudogene TRBV3-2) with TRBJ1-2; TRBD1 is a possible D gene (6 bases). The material sequenced was peripheral blood. The receptor's source is an older woman with COVID-19, enrolled during active disease. The CDR3: CASSQDSGGGYGYTF. The DNA for the CDR3 is TGTGCCAGCAGCCAAGATAGTGGGGGCGGCTATGGCTACACCTTC.